The source of this T cell receptor (beta chain) is a study of blood T cell repertoires in COVID-19. Study information: Italy, Spain and the United States were the sources of the convalescent and acute COVID-19 samples. The cDNA or gDNA used as material had been derived from T cells, B-cell-depleted T cells, or PBMCs.

Per the authors' pipeline: Counts of nucleated cells, estimated from reference gene primer amplification, were obtained. Generated by immunoSEQ multiplex PCR, the TCRdb table keeps only in-frame clones and is missing some. That table is the source of V, J and clone size, and D and trimming were worked out from the DNA. Found here are 20,000 or so clones, around 90% of them singletons; the top ten hold 6%. Sample: peripheral blood. The origin of this receptor is a human donor in a cohort sampled during active COVID-19.

CDR3 protein: CASSQDHGTDSEQYF. CDR3 in DNA: TGCGCCAGCAGCCAAGACCATGGGACAGACAGCGAGCAGTACTTC. The chain uses TRBV4-1 and TRBJ2-7; 7 positions match TRBD1. The CDR3 extends over 15 amino acids. Per the germline V gene, CDR1 is MGHRA and CDR2 is YSYEKL. J was trimmed by 6 bases and V by 0 bases; bases with no gene match: 8.